The clone carrying this T cell receptor (beta chain) was counted between two and nine times. Its antigen remains unidentified. The sample belongs to a study of T-cell memory formation after mild COVID-19. In the study overall: TCR clusters mostly belonged to single donors. Points from the study as a whole: Whether second-wave clones peaking at day 37 were SARS-CoV-2 specific went unconfirmed.

Each CDR3 protein is one row after TCRdb ran MiXCR on the 5' RACE reads. The sample lists more than 450,000 distinct CDR3 sequences; over 15% were seen once. Germline lookup yields CDR1 DFQATT and CDR2 SNEGSKA (reference sequence). This CDR3 is 15 amino acids long. V shed 2 bases and J shed 4 bases, with 17 bases lying between them. This receptor was taken from an adult woman who had mild COVID-19 (a few samples of this study predate the infection). Cell type and time point are not known. This chain links TRBV20-1 with TRBJ2-5, with D maybe TRBD1 (6 bases). Sample: PBMCs or a T cell subset sorted from them (not recorded which). The CDR3 DNA reads TGCAGTGCTAGACCCCTAGGGCAGGGGACAGAGACCCAGTACTTC. Translation gives CSARPLGQGTETQYF.